This entry concerns a single T cell receptor beta chain. What it binds is not known. The sample comes from a study of somatic mutations in cytotoxic T cells in rheumatoid arthritis. Study details: No treatment had yet been given when patient blood (under 34 ml EDTA) was drawn, right after diagnosis. Some V beta antibody-stained T-cell populations were flow-sorted at nearly 100% purity, including V beta1+ cells sequenced for TCRB.

The V and J ends lost 5 bases and 8 bases respectively, with 10 bases between them. The CDR3 is 13 amino acids. Germline CDR1 is MNHNY and CDR2 is SVGAGI (reference sequence). Overall study results and limits: Of 65 patients, 7 to 9 had a largest CD8+ clone that exceeded 20% of CD8+ cells.

The protocol was immunoSEQ multiplex PCR, while the TCRdb copy is restricted to in-frame clones and leaves out a portion. The table has fewer than 15,000 clones, about 89% seen once. This TCR came from a man between 65 and 85 years old with rheumatoid arthritis. Sequenced material: CD4+ T cells sorted from blood. The J gene is TRBJ1-6, the V gene TRBV6-6, with D unresolved. In nucleotides, the CDR3 is TGTGCCAGCAGTCCCTCCACGGATTCACCCCTCCACTTT. Its translation is CASSPSTDSPLHF.